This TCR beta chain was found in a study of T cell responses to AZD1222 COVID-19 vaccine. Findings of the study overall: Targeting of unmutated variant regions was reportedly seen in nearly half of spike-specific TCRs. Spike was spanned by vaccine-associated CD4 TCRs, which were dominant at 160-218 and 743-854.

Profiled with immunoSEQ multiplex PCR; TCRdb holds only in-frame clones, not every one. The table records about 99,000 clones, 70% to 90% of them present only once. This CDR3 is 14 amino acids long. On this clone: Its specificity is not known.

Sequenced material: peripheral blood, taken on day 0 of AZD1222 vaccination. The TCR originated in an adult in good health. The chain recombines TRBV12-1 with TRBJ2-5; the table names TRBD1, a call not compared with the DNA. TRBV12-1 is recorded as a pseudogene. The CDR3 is CASSFADRRETQYF. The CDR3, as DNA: TGTGCCAGCAGCTTTGCCGACAGGAGGGAGACCCAGTACTTC.